This TCR beta chain was found in a study of shared clonotypes between healthy human individuals. Deletions cut 5 bases from V and 6 bases from J, with 19 bases between. This CDR3 spans 15 amino acids. Germline loops: CDR1 LNHDA, CDR2 SQIVND (reference sequence). Repertoires were generated with immunoSEQ multiplex PCR, while TCRdb's copy carries only in-frame clones and drops some. The data contain millions of clones, just over 90% of them singletons. The receptor's source is a man between 18 and 29 years old in good health. The V gene is TRBV19, the J gene TRBJ2-5; no reliable D call. The sample comprised naive CD4+ T cells sorted from blood. Specified subset: CD45RA+ positively selected. The CDR3 is CASSSSRLQQKTQYF. CDR3 nucleotide sequence: TGTGCCAGTAGTTCCAGCCGACTCCAGCAAAAGACCCAGTACTTC.